This record covers a single T cell receptor beta chain. Its antigen is unknown. The data were produced by immunoSEQ multiplex PCR, yet TCRdb's version contains in-frame clones alone and is incomplete. The sample holds over 85,000 clones, roughly 80% seen once. The data were taken from a study of radiotherapy plus CTLA-4 blockade in lung cancer. Study details: Disease control reached 30% to 35%, with objective responses in less than 20%. Findings of the study overall: Expansion of tumor-derived TCR clones was observed in blood after radiotherapy plus ipilimumab. According to reports, early shifts in blood T cell clones, alongside interferon-beta, forecast response most accurately.

The CDR3 runs 14 residues. V lost 6 bases to trimming and J lost 2 bases; unmatched junction nucleotides: 7. Germline values: CDR1 MNHEY, CDR2 SMNVEV (reference sequence). The study gave focal radiation plus ipilimumab CTLA-4 blockade to patients with chemo-refractory metastatic non-small-cell lung cancer. This receptor was identified in a human donor with non-small cell lung cancer that progressed on radiotherapy plus ipilimumab. V usage is TRBV27 and J usage is TRBJ2-7, with TRBD1 matching 7 bases. The material sequenced was peripheral blood, taken from a patient treated with radiotherapy plus ipilimumab. The CDR3 loop reads CASRKQGMAYEQYF. The CDR3 region has the DNA TGTGCCAGCAGAAAACAGGGGATGGCCTACGAGCAGTACTTC.